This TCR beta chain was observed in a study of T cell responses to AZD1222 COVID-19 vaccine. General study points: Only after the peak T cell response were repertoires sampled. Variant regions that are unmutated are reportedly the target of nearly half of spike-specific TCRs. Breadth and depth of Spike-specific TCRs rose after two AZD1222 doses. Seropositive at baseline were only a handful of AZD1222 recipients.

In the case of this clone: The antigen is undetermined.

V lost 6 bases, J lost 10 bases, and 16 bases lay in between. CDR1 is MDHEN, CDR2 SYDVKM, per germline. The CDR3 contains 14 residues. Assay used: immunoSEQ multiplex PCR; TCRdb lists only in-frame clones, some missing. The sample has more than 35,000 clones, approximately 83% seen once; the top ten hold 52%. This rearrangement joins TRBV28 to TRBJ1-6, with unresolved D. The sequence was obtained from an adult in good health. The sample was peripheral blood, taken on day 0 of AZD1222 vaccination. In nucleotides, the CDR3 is TGTGCCAGCAGGGATGATGGCAGCCTGTCACCCCTCCACTTT. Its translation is CASRDDGSLSPLHF.